Below, 20 T cell receptor beta chains from the same sample are listed, as sequenced in a study of graft-versus-host responses after intestinal transplantation. Which antigens these TCRs recognize remains unknown. The assay was immunoSEQ multiplex PCR, and TCRdb's table has in-frame clones only and misses some. This table has about 47,000 clones, roughly 95% appearing once. The source material was unstimulated CD8+ T cells sorted from spleen or lymph node cells, sampled before transplant. The source is a human donor who was the organ donor for an intestinal transplant.

This rearrangement joins TRBV11-2 to TRBJ2-7; the D gene is possibly TRBD2 (7 bases). In germline, CDR1 is SGHAT, CDR2 FQNNGV. The CDR3 runs 14 residues. V dropped 1 base and J dropped 3 bases, with 10 bases sitting between them. CDR3 DNA: TGTGCCAGCAGCTTAGCGGGGGGCCTCTACGAGCAGTACTTC. Amino acids: CASSLAGGLYEQYF.

The chain links TRBV4-3 to TRBJ1-2; D is uncertain. The germline CDR1 and CDR2 sequences are LGHNA and YSLEER. V was shortened by 0 bases and J by 9 bases, with 26 bases between the two germline ends. The CDR3 totals 18 residues. CDR3 protein: CASSQEGHRTSVFVCYTF. Here the CDR3 DNA reads TGCGCCAGCAGCCAAGAGGGTCACAGAACCTCGGTTTTCGTGTGCTACACCTTC.

The rearrangement links TRBV9 to TRBJ1-2, with D perhaps TRBD1 (5 bases). V was shortened by 3 bases and J by 6 bases, with 21 bases between the two germline ends. The CDR3 extends over 16 amino acids. CDR1 and CDR2 (germline): SGDLS, YYNGEE. The CDR3 nucleotides read TGTGCCAGCAGCGAATCCCGGGAGGCCGGGGGTCATGGCTACACCTTC. Its protein is CASSESREAGGHGYTF.

Note on this clone: Other DNA sequences of this sample code for an identical CDR3. This chain connects TRBV5-1 to TRBJ2-7; no definite D call. From germline, CDR1 is SGHRS and CDR2 YFSETQ. Trimming cost V 3 bases and J 2 bases, with 21 bases left between them. CDR3 length: 17 residues. The CDR3 sequence: CASSSPPEDPSTYEQYF. The CDR3 DNA follows: TGCGCCAGCAGCTCCCCACCTGAGGATCCAAGCACCTACGAGCAGTACTTC.

J is TRBJ2-7 and V is TRBV6-1; no firm D call. Trimming left V 6 bases short and J 2 bases short, with 2 bases between. The CDR3 runs to 10 residues. Germline V gives CDR1 MNHNS, CDR2 SASEGT. CDR3 sequence: CASRTYEQYF. The CDR3 region has the DNA TGTGCCAGCAGGACCTACGAGCAGTACTTC.

The chain has TRBV5-6 and TRBJ1-6; 8 nucleotides agree with TRBD1. This CDR3 has 13 amino acids. From germline, CDR1 is SGHDT and CDR2 YYEEEE. Trimming removed 3 bases from V and 10 bases from J; junction bases left unmatched: 3. The CDR3 reads CASSSGGGSPLHF. The CDR3 nucleotides read TGTGCCAGCAGCTCAGGGGGCGGATCACCCCTCCACTTT.

This chain connects TRBV28 to TRBJ2-1; D remains unclear. Deletions cut 2 bases from V and 9 bases from J, with 14 bases between. The CDR3 contains 14 residues. The germline V gene has CDR1 MDHEN and CDR2 SYDVKM. CDR3 in DNA: TGTGCCAGCAGTTTACCCAGCTCCGTGGTTGAGCAGTTCTTC. Its protein is CASSLPSSVVEQFF.

The rearrangement uses TRBV10-1 and TRBJ2-1, with D maybe TRBD2 (7 bases). Trimming pared 4 bases from V and 4 bases from J, leaving 11 bases between. This CDR3 is built from 14 residues. Looked up from germline, CDR1 is WNHNN and CDR2 is SYGVQD (reference sequence). DNA for the CDR3: TGCGCCAGCAGTGCTCGGGGGGCGTACAATGAGCAGTTCTTC. It encodes CASSARGAYNEQFF.

V gene TRBV27 combines with J gene TRBJ1-3, with D tentatively TRBD1 (6 bases). Deletions cut 3 bases from V and 0 bases from J, with 12 bases between. Germline CDR1 MNHEY, CDR2 SMNVEV (reference sequence). The CDR3 spans 16 residues. CDR3 DNA: TGTGCCAGCAGTTTGGGGACACCTCTCTCTGGAAACACCATATATTTT. Its protein product is CASSLGTPLSGNTIYF.

V usage is TRBV28 and J usage is TRBJ1-5; tentatively, D is TRBD1 (5 bases). Per germline, CDR1 MDHEN and CDR2 SYDVKM. The V gene lost 4 bases and the J gene lost 1 base, with 14 bases spanning the gap. CDR3 length: 16 amino acids. The CDR3 DNA sequence: TGTGCCAGCAGTTCCGACAGTTGGTCAAGCAATCAGCCCCAGCATTTT. This encodes CASSSDSWSSNQPQHF.

This clone was counted a single time. The rearrangement links TRBV5-8 to TRBJ1-1, with a weak D call TRBD1 (6 bases). The CDR3 loop spans 14 amino acids. Trimming shortened V by 0 bases and J by 3 bases, and 9 bases separated the two germline ends. The V gene's germline CDR1 is SGHTS and CDR2 YDEGEE. The chain's CDR3 is CASSLAAGDTEAFF. The CDR3, as DNA: TGTGCCAGCAGCTTGGCCGCAGGGGACACTGAAGCTTTCTTT.

This clone is a singleton in its sample. V and J are TRBV25-1 and TRBJ1-5; the D is unclear. V was clipped by 3 bases and J by 3 bases, with 0 bases between them. Looked up from germline, CDR1 is MGHDK and CDR2 is SYGVNS. This CDR3 comprises 11 residues. CDR3 sequence reads: CASSDNQPQHF. In nucleotides, the CDR3 is TGTGCCAGCAGTGACAATCAGCCCCAGCATTTT.

The chain has TRBV11-2 and TRBJ2-2; D gene uncertain. Per the germline V gene, CDR1 is SGHAT and CDR2 is FQNNGV. V was clipped by 5 bases and J by 6 bases, with 25 bases between them. The CDR3 is 18 residues long. The CDR3 here is CASSTEDEVAGAAGELFF. The CDR3 DNA is TGTGCCAGCAGCACAGAAGACGAAGTGGCCGGTGCAGCCGGGGAGCTGTTTTTT.

This chain links TRBV4-1 with TRBJ1-1, with 11 bases that match TRBD1. The CDR3 contains 15 residues. J gave up 4 bases and V 1 base, and 2 bases lay outside the gene matches. In germline, CDR1 is MGHRA, CDR2 YSYEKL. CDR3 sequence: CASSQGGQGGTEAFF. The CDR3 nucleotides are TGCGCCAGCAGCCAAGGGGGACAGGGGGGCACTGAAGCTTTCTTT.

The chain employs TRBV27 and TRBJ2-7; a weak D match, TRBD1 (6 bases). Germline-derived CDR1 and CDR2 are MNHEY and SMNVEV (reference sequence). The CDR3 has 13 residues. The V end was cut by 4 bases, the J end by 7 bases, with 14 bases between. The CDR3 is CASSWGPTLEQYF. CDR3 DNA sequence: TGTGCCAGCAGTTGGGGGCCGACACTTGAGCAGTACTTC.

The chain combines TRBV4-1 with TRBJ2-4; 8 bases map to TRBD1. This CDR3 region has 12 residues. The germline CDR1 and CDR2 sequences are MGHRA and YSYEKL. Unmatched junction bases numbered 4, after V lost 8 bases and J lost 7 bases. CDR3 nucleotides: TGCGCCAGCTCCGGACAGGGCAACATTCAGTACTTC. It codes for CASSGQGNIQYF.

The genes are TRBV27 and TRBJ2-3; possible D gene TRBD1, 6 bases. The CDR3 loop spans 16 amino acids. CDR1 and CDR2 from the germline V gene are MNHEY and SMNVEV (reference sequence). Trimming took off 6 bases at V and 1 base at J, with 17 bases between the two ends. This CDR3 reads CASRGWTASRTDTQYF. The CDR3, as DNA: TGTGCCAGCAGGGGATGGACAGCGTCCCGCACAGATACGCAGTATTTT.

For this clone: The identical CDR3 is also encoded by other nucleotide sequences in the sample. The CDR3 sequence is CASSVESAGGRSDTQYF. DNA for the CDR3: TGTGCCAGCAGCGTAGAGTCAGCGGGGGGGCGGTCAGATACGCAGTATTTT. The chain couples TRBV9 to TRBJ2-3; 10 bases are a match to TRBD2. CDR3 length: 17 amino acids. V was pared by 0 bases and J by 4 bases, with 8 bases of the junction left unmatched. In germline, CDR1 is SGDLS, CDR2 YYNGEE.

This rearrangement joins TRBV7-3 to TRBJ1-2, with no clear D. The CDR3 has 12 amino acids. V shed 1 base and J shed 6 bases, with 6 bases lying between them. Germline CDR1 is SGHTA and CDR2 is FQGTGA. CDR3 residues: CASSLNGDGYTF. The CDR3 nucleotides read TGTGCCAGCAGCTTAAATGGGGATGGCTACACCTTC.

This chain connects TRBV7-9 to TRBJ2-5, with D unclear. The end of the DNA aligns better with TRBJ2-7, so the J call may be wrong. In germline, CDR1 is SEHNR, CDR2 FQNEAQ (reference sequence). The CDR3 has 12 amino acids. For the CDR3, the DNA is TGTGCCAGCAGCGCCATGGTCTCCGAGCAGTACTTC. Its translation: CASSAMVSEQYF.